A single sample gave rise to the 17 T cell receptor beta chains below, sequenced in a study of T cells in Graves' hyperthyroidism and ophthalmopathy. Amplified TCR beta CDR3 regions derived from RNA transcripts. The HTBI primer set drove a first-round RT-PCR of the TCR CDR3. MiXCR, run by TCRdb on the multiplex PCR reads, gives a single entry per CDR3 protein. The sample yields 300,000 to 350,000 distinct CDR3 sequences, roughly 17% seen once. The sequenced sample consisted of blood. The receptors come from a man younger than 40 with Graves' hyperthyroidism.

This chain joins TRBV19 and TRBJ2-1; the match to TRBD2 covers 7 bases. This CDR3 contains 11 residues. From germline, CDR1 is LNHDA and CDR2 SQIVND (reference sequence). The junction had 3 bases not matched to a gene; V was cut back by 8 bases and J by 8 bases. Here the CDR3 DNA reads TGTGCCAGTGCCGCGGGGGATGAGCAGTTCTTC. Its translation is CASAAGDEQFF.

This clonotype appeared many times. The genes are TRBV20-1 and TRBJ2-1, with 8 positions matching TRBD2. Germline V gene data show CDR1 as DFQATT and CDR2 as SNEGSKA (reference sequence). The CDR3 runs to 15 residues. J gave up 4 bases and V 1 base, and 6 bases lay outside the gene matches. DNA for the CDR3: TGCAGTGCTAGAGGAGGACTAGCAGCATACAATGAGCAGTTCTTC. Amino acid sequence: CSARGGLAAYNEQFF.

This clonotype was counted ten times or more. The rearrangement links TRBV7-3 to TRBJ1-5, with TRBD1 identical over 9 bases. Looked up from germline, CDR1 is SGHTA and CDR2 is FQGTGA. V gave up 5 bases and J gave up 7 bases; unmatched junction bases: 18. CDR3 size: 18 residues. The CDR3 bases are TGTGCCAGCAGCGATCGAAATGGACAGGGGAATCTTTACCAGCCCCAGCATTTT. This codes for CASSDRNGQGNLYQPQHF.

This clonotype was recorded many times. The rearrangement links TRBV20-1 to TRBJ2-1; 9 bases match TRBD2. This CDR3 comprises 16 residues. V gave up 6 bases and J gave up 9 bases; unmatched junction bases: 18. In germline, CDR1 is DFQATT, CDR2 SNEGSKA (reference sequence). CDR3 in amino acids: CSADSSWLAGRSEQFF. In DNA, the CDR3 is TGCAGTGCGGACTCATCATGGCTAGCGGGAAGAAGTGAGCAGTTCTTC.

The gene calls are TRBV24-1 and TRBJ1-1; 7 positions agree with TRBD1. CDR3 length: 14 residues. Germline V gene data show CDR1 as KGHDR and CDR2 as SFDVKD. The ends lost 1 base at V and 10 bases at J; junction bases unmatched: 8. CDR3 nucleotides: TGTGCCACCAGTGATTTCGGGACAGCCCGGGGAGCTTTCTTT. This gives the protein CATSDFGTARGAFF.

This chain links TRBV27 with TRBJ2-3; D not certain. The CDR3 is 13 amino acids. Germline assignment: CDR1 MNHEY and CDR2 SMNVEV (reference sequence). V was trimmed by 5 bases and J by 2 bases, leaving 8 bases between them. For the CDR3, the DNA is TGTGCCAGCAGTACATTGGACACAGATACGCAGTATTTT. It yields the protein CASSTLDTDTQYF.

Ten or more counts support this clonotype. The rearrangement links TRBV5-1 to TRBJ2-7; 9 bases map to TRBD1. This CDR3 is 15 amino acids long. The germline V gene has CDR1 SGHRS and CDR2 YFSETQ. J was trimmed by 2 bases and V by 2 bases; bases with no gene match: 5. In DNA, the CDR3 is TGCGCCAGCAGCTTTTCCGGGACAGGGACCTACGAGCAGTACTTC. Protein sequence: CASSFSGTGTYEQYF.

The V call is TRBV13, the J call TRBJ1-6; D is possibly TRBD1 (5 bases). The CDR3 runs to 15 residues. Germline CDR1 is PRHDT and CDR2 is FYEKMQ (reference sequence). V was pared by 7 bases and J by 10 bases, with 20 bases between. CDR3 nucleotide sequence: TGTGCCAGCACTCTCCAGGGTTTCGTTGGATCACCCCTCCACTTT. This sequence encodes CASTLQGFVGSPLHF.

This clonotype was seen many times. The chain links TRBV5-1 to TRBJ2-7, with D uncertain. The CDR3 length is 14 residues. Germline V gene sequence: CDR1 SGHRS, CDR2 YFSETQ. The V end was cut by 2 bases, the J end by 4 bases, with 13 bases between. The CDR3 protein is CASSFPFDAYEQYF. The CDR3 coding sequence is TGCGCCAGCAGCTTCCCTTTTGATGCATACGAGCAGTACTTC.

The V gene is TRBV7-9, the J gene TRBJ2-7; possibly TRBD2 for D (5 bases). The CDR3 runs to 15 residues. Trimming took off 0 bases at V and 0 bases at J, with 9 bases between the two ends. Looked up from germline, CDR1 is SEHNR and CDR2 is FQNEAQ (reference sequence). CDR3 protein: CASSLADGGSYEQYF. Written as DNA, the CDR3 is TGTGCCAGCAGCTTAGCGGACGGAGGCTCCTACGAGCAGTACTTC.

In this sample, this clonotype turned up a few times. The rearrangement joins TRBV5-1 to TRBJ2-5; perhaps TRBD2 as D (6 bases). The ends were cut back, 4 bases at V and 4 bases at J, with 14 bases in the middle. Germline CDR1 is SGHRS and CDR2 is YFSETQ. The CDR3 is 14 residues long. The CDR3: CASSTGAYRETQYF. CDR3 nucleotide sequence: TGCGCCAGCAGCACGGGAGCCTACCGAGAGACCCAGTACTTC.

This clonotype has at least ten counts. This chain's CDR3 is CASSEFEQFF. The CDR3, as DNA: TGTGCCAGCAGTGAATTTGAGCAGTTCTTC. The chain recombines TRBV6-1 with TRBJ2-1; D unresolved. Germline V gene lookup returns CDR1 MNHNS and CDR2 SASEGT. Trimming took 2 bases from V and 9 from J, leaving 2 bases between them. This CDR3 has 10 amino acids.

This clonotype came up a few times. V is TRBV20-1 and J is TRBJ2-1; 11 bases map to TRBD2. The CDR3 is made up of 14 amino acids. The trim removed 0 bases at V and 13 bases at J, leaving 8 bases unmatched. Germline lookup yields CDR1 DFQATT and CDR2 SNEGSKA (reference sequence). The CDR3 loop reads CSARDDTLAGDQFF. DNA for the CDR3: TGCAGTGCTAGAGATGACACACTAGCGGGGGACCAGTTCTTC.

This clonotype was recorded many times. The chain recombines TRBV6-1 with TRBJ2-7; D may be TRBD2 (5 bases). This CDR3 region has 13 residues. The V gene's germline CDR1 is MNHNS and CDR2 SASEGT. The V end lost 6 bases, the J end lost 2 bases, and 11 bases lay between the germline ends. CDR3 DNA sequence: TGTGCCAGCAGGGCGACGGGGACCTACGAGCAGTACTTC. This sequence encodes CASRATGTYEQYF.

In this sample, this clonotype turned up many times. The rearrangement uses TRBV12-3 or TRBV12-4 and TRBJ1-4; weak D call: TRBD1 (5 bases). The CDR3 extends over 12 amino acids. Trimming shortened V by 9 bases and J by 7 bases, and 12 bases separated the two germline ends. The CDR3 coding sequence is TGTGCCAGTTCCAGGGAGGGTGAAAAACTGTTTTTT. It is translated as CASSREGEKLFF.

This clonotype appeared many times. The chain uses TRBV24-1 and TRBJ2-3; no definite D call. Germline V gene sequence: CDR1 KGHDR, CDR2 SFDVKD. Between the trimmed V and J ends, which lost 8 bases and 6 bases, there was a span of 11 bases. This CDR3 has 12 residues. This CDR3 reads CATKDGRDTQYF. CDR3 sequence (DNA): TGTGCCACCAAGGACGGGCGGGATACGCAGTATTTT.

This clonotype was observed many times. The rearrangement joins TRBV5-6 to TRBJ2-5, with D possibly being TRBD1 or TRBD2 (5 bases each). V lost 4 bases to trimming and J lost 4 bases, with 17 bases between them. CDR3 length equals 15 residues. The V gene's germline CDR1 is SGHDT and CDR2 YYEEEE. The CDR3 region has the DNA TGTGCCAGCAGCATCACGGGACCGCCCCCAGAGACCCAGTACTTC. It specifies CASSITGPPPETQYF.